Shown below are 8 T cell receptor beta chains from a single sample sequenced in a study of cytomegalovirus exposure and HLA in healthy donors. The PCR made use of 60 Vbeta and 13 Jbeta primers. The repertoire was sequenced with immunoSEQ multiplex PCR; TCRdb's copy has only in-frame clones and lacks some. The sample carries around 93,000 clones, about four fifths recorded once. Material: PBMCs. The receptors were sampled from a woman between 40 and 55 years old in good health and CMV-seronegative.

This clone came up once. The V call is TRBV27, the J call TRBJ2-5; 7 bases agree with TRBD1. Looked up from germline, CDR1 is MNHEY and CDR2 is SMNVEV (reference sequence). Trimming cost V 2 bases and J 5 bases; bases outside gene matches: 8. This CDR3 region has 15 residues. As DNA, the CDR3 is TGTGCCAGCAGTTTAGGACAGGAGAGGACCGAGACCCAGTACTTC. This gives the protein CASSLGQERTETQYF.

The chain is built from TRBV20-1 and TRBJ2-5; D might be TRBD2 (5 bases). CDR1 and CDR2 (germline): DFQATT, SNEGSKA (reference sequence). The V end was cut by 5 bases, the J end by 7 bases, with 11 bases between. The CDR3 is 11 residues long. The CDR3 DNA reads TGCAGTGCTTTTCTCGCGGGGACCCAGTACTTC. It codes for CSAFLAGTQYF.

The CDR3 sequence is CASSMRGAGISEAFF. DNA of the CDR3: TGTGCCAGTAGTATGAGGGGCGCGGGAATATCTGAAGCTTTCTTT. This chain links TRBV19 with TRBJ1-1, with D possibly matching TRBD1 (5 bases). The V gene lost 3 bases and the J gene lost 6 bases, with 17 bases spanning the gap. Germline V CDR1 and CDR2: LNHDA, SQIVND (reference sequence). This CDR3 has 15 residues.

J is TRBJ1-4 and V is TRBV28; the D gene is possibly TRBD1 (5 bases). This CDR3 contains 13 residues. The germline V gene has CDR1 MDHEN and CDR2 SYDVKM. Between the trimmed V and J ends, which lost 6 bases and 8 bases, there was a span of 13 bases. The CDR3 is CASRGGVDEKLFF. For the CDR3, the DNA is TGTGCCAGCAGGGGGGGAGTTGACGAAAAACTGTTTTTT. Full variable domain (rest looked up from reference TRBV28 and TRBJ1-4): DVKVTQSSRYLVKRTGEKVFLECVQDMDHENMFWYRQDPGLGLRLIYFSYDVKMKEKGDIPEGYSVSREKKERFSLILESASTNQTSMYLCASRGGVDEKLFFGSGTQLSVL.

For the CDR3, the DNA is TGCGCCAGCAGCCCCCTACGAGCGGGAGTGACCTACAATGAGCAGTTCTTC. Its translation is CASSPLRAGVTYNEQFF. This sequence joins TRBV5-1 and TRBJ2-1, with TRBD2 matching 8 bases. The CDR3 spans 17 residues. CDR1 is SGHRS and CDR2 is YFSETQ in the germline V gene. V dropped 4 bases and J dropped 2; count of bases not matched to a gene: 11.

This clone appeared a few times. The gene calls are TRBV5-1 and TRBJ2-1, with D maybe TRBD1 (5 bases). Germline V gene lookup returns CDR1 SGHRS and CDR2 YFSETQ. This CDR3 contains 14 residues. V dropped 0 bases and J dropped 10 bases, with 14 bases sitting between them. The CDR3 loop is CASSLGSGKWEQFF. In DNA form, the CDR3 reads TGCGCCAGCAGCTTGGGCTCAGGGAAGTGGGAGCAGTTCTTC.

The V call is TRBV5-3, the J call TRBJ2-7; D gene uncertain. TRBV5-3 is designated an ORF whose function remains uncertain. Trimming took 4 bases from V and 9 from J, leaving 11 bases between them. The CDR3 totals 11 residues. DNA of the CDR3: TGTGCCAGAAGCACCCGCCAGCGGCAGTACTTC. This translates into CARSTRQRQYF.

The chain joins TRBV30 to TRBJ1-1; no clear D. Germline loops: CDR1 GTSNPN, CDR2 SVGIG (reference sequence). Trimming stripped 4 bases from V and 6 bases from J, with 18 bases between. CDR3 length: 14 residues. The DNA for the CDR3 is TGTGCCTGGACCCCGGGAAGGTCCGGCGCTGAAGCTTTCTTT. This translates into CAWTPGRSGAEAFF.